This entry features one T cell receptor beta chain sequence. Unique molecular identifiers featured in how the TCRbeta library was prepared. TCRdb called the PCR reads again in MiXCR, with one record for every CDR3 protein. Found here are around 410,000 distinct CDR3 sequences, about a tenth of them singletons; the top ten hold about 5%. This CDR3 comprises 15 residues. Germline CDR1 is SGHRS and CDR2 is YFSETQ. V trimming: 4 bases; J trimming: 4 bases; junction bases outside the gene matches: 7. This sample was taken from a study of T-cell reconstitution after alpha-beta-depleted transplantation in children.

This sequence originates from a human donor who donated a stem cell graft to a child with acute myeloid leukemia. The sequencing here drew on PBMCs from the stem cell graft donor, taken from the stem cell graft. The chain couples TRBV5-1 to TRBJ1-2; TRBD1 matches at 10 bases. The CDR3 here is CASSGGTGESYGYTF. Written as DNA, the CDR3 is TGCGCCAGCAGCGGGGGGACAGGGGAATCCTATGGCTACACCTTC.